This TCR beta chain originates from a study of a mutant IDH1 vaccine in newly diagnosed glioma. Across the whole study: Standard pretreatment was either radiotherapy, temozolomide, or, for most, radiochemotherapy with temozolomide. Overall study results and limits: Pseudoprogression appeared unlinked to shifts in leading peripheral T cell clonotypes.

As to this clone: Its cognate antigen is unknown.

Time point given: week 11, during vaccination. One vaccine dose held 300 ug of mutant IDH1 20-mer peptide and came with topical imiquimod. New WHO grade 3 or 4 astrocytomas that were IDH1-mutant and ATRX-lost had been found in donors. Libraries were prepared by immunoSEQ multiplex PCR; TCRdb keeps only in-frame clonotypes and omits some of them. In the table there are about 66,000 clones, less than 85% of which are singletons. The CDR3 spans 13 residues. V lost 6 bases, J lost 3 bases, and 12 bases lay in between. Germline CDR1 and CDR2: SNHLY and FYNNEI. The origin of this receptor is a woman aged 45-65 years with glioma. The chain couples TRBV2 to TRBJ2-7; tentative D call: TRBD1 (6 bases). Sequenced here: PBMCs, sampled from a glioma patient whose treatment included an IDH1 peptide vaccine. CDR3 sequence: CASSTGPVYEQYF. The CDR3 DNA sequence: TGTGCCAGCAGCACAGGGCCTGTCTACGAGCAGTACTTC.